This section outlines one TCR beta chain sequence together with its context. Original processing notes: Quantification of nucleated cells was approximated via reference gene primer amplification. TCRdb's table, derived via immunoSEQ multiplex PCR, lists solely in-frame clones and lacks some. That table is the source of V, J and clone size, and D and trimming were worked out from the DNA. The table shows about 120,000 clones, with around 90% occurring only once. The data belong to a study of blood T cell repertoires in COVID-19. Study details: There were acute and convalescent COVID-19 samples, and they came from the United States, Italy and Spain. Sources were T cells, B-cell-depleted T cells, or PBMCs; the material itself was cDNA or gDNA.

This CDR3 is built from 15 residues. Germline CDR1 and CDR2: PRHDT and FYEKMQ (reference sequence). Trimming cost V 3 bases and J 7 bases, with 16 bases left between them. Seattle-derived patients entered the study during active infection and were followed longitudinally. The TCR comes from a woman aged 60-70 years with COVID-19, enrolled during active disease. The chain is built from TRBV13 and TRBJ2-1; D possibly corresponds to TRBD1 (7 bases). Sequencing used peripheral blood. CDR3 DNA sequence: TGTGCCAGCAGCTTTCCGACTAGGGGGCGAAATGAGCAGTTCTTC. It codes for CASSFPTRGRNEQFF. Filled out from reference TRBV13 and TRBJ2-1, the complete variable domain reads AAGVIQSPRHLIKEKRETATLKCYPIPRHDTVYWYQQGPGQDPQFLISFYEKMQSDKGSIPDRFSAQQFSDYHSELNMSSLELGDSALYFCASSFPTRGRNEQFFGPGTRLTVL.